This TCR beta chain was observed in a study of T cell responses to AZD1222 COVID-19 vaccine. The junction had 9 bases not matched to a gene; V was cut back by 7 bases and J by 0 bases. Per the germline V gene, CDR1 is SGHVS and CDR2 is FQNEAQ. The CDR3 contains 17 residues. Study-wide points: The breadth and depth of Spike-specific TCRs increased once two AZD1222 doses had been given. Donor demographics were predominantly white British with a female majority; clonal diversity may be underestimated. Among vaccine-associated CD4 TCRs, coverage spanned spike, with dominance at 160-218 and 743-854.

This table comes from immunoSEQ multiplex PCR, and its TCRdb copy is limited to in-frame clones, with some not included. This sample has 110,000 or so clones, with approximately 87% found just once. A note on this clone: Its antigen is as yet unknown.

The source was peripheral blood, collected 28 days after the second AZD1222 dose. This chain uses TRBV7-8 with TRBJ2-3, with 11 bases fitting TRBD2. The origin of this receptor is an adult who received the AZD1222 COVID-19 vaccine. CDR3: CASISLRLAGSTDTQYF. CDR3 nucleotides: TGTGCCAGCATCTCTCTTCGACTAGCGGGGAGCACAGATACGCAGTATTTT. The variable domain in full, completed from reference TRBV7-8 and TRBJ2-3, reads GAGVSQSPRYKVAKRGQDVALRCDPISGHVSLFWYQQALGQGPEFLTYFQNEAQLDKSGLPSDRFFAERPEGSVSTLKIQRTQQEDSAVYLCASISLRLAGSTDTQYFGPGTRLTVL.